Described below is a single TCR beta chain sequence and its context. These data are taken from a study of blood T cell repertoires in COVID-19. As for the study in general: The origin of the acute and convalescent COVID-19 samples was the United States, Italy and Spain. The analysed material was cDNA or gDNA that came from T cells, B-cell-depleted T cells, or PBMCs.

Original processing methods: Amplification of reference gene primers was used by the study to estimate nucleated cell counts. Sequenced by immunoSEQ multiplex PCR; TCRdb stores in-frame clones only, minus some. Clone size and the V and J calls come from that table; the DNA yielded D and trimming. The sample holds some 150,000 clones, about 83% seen once. This CDR3 has 14 amino acids. The germline V gene has CDR1 MNHEY and CDR2 SVGAGI. The junction had 5 bases not matched to a gene; V was cut back by 3 bases and J by 6 bases. The chain recombines TRBV6-5 with TRBJ1-2, with 9 nucleotides matching TRBD1. This TCR derives from a woman aged 50 to 60 with active or convalescent COVID-19. Sequenced: peripheral blood. The CDR3 sequence: CASSYLGTGNGYTF. The CDR3 DNA sequence: TGTGCCAGCAGTTATCTCGGGACAGGGAATGGCTACACCTTC.